These 21 T cell receptor beta chains were sequenced from one sample in a study of PD-L1 blockade in urothelial cancer (dated by TCRdb to 2015 to 2018). Per the publication, the time point label means: peripheral blood 6 weeks after treatment start. Library prep was done by the immunoSEQ multiplex PCR assay. As stored in TCRdb, this immuneACCESS dataset retains in-frame rearrangements with V and J assigned. A fraction of the clones does not appear; measured against another copy, unresolved V genes explain less than half of the discrepancy, and the remainder lacks a known reason. The table for this sample lists around 40,000 clones; roughly four fifths of them were counted only once. The ten largest clones represent under 15% of the sample. The sample in question was PBMCs, obtained around atezolizumab (anti-PD-L1) treatment. All receptors come from a man between 60 and 70 years old with urothelial cancer.

This rearrangement joins TRBV18 to TRBJ2-5; the D is unclear. Germline values: CDR1 KGHSH, CDR2 LQKENI. Trimming removed 0 bases at V and 5 bases at J, with 7 bases between. This CDR3 comprises 13 residues. Written as DNA, the CDR3 is TGTGCCAGCTCACCACCCTCGGAGGAGACCCAGTACTTC. Protein: CASSPPSEETQYF.

The chain joins TRBV10-2 to TRBJ1-5; maybe TRBD1 (5 bases). CDR1 and CDR2 (germline): WSHSY, SAAADI. The CDR3 has 14 amino acids. Trimming took off 4 bases at V and 3 bases at J, with 10 bases between the two ends. The CDR3 here is CASSGQGINQPQHF. Written as DNA, the CDR3 is TGCGCCAGCAGTGGGCAGGGTATCAATCAGCCCCAGCATTTT.

This clone was seen more than once but under ten times. The rearrangement links TRBV28 to TRBJ1-1, with TRBD1 as a possible D gene (5 bases). Looked up from germline, CDR1 is MDHEN and CDR2 is SYDVKM. The V and J ends lost 7 bases and 2 bases respectively, with 11 bases between them. This CDR3 is 13 amino acids long. DNA for the CDR3: TGTGCCAGCAAGACAGTTCCCAACACTGAAGCTTTCTTT. It translates to CASKTVPNTEAFF. Using reference TRBV28 and TRBJ1-1 for the parts outside the CDR3, the full variable domain is DVKVTQSSRYLVKRTGEKVFLECVQDMDHENMFWYRQDPGLGLRLIYFSYDVKMKEKGDIPEGYSVSREKKERFSLILESASTNQTSMYLCASKTVPNTEAFFGQGTRLTVV.

The gene calls are TRBV5-4 and TRBJ2-1; 7 bases map to TRBD2. The CDR3 is made up of 15 amino acids. CDR1 is SGHNT, CDR2 YYREEE, per germline (reference sequence). J gave up 4 bases and V 0 bases, and 4 bases lay outside the gene matches. As DNA, the CDR3 is TGTGCCAGCAGCTTGGGTCAGCGGGAATACAATGAGCAGTTCTTC. This sequence encodes CASSLGQREYNEQFF.

V is TRBV6-5 and J is TRBJ1-6; D gene unclear. V was clipped by 0 bases and J by 8 bases, with 8 bases between them. The V gene's germline CDR1 is MNHEY and CDR2 SVGAGI. The CDR3 spans 14 residues. The CDR3 sequence is CASSYSRGDSPLHF. The CDR3 DNA sequence: TGTGCCAGCAGTTACTCCCGGGGTGATTCACCCCTCCACTTT.

The genes are TRBV12-2 and TRBJ2-3; the table's D call, TRBD1, was not checked against the DNA. TRBV12-2 is a pseudogene locus. The CDR3 spans 15 residues. The CDR3 DNA follows: TGTGCAAGTCGCCCCAACCTGGGCAAGGGGAATACGCAGTATTTT. This encodes CASRPNLGKGNTQYF.

This chain uses TRBV7-2 with TRBJ1-1; D unclear. V was trimmed by 1 base and J by 3 bases, leaving 18 bases between them. Germline V lookup: CDR1 SGHTA, CDR2 FQGNSA. The CDR3 consists of 17 residues. DNA of the CDR3: TGTGCCAGCAGCTTAGGGGAGTCCCCATTCGGGGACACTGAAGCTTTCTTT. Its translation: CASSLGESPFGDTEAFF.

This chain connects TRBV19 to TRBJ1-2; no definite D call. Germline CDR1 reads LNHDA; CDR2 reads SQIVND (reference sequence). V lost 5 bases and J lost 4, with 23 bases in between. This CDR3 contains 17 residues. As DNA, the CDR3 is TGTGCCAGTAGTCGGTTTGTTGGAGAGGGAATGAGCTATGGCTACACCTTC. It specifies CASSRFVGEGMSYGYTF.

The genes are TRBV5-1 and TRBJ1-1; TRBD1 might be the D (6 bases). The CDR3 contains 16 residues. Germline V gives CDR1 SGHRS, CDR2 YFSETQ. V gave up 4 bases and J gave up 2 bases, with 18 bases separating them. Here the CDR3 reads CASSTQGMGLNTEAFF. The CDR3 nucleotides read TGCGCCAGCAGCACCCAGGGGATGGGGCTAAACACTGAAGCTTTCTTT. The entire variable domain, with the rest obtained from reference TRBV5-1 and TRBJ1-1, is as follows: KAGVTQTPRYLIKTRGQQVTLSCSPISGHRSVSWYQQTPGQGLQFLFEYFSETQRNKGNFPGRFSGRQFSNSRSEMNVSTLELGDSALYLCASSTQGMGLNTEAFFGQGTRLTVV.

The chain employs TRBV28 and TRBJ1-5, with 8 bases fitting TRBD1. CDR1 is MDHEN, CDR2 SYDVKM, per germline. The V segment lost 1 base and the J segment 4 bases; nucleotides outside the gene matches: 9. This CDR3 region has 17 residues. CDR3 in amino acids: CASSLYRGRGSNQPQHF. The DNA of the CDR3 is TGTGCCAGCAGTTTATACAGGGGGAGGGGGTCAAATCAGCCCCAGCATTTT. Supplemented by reference TRBV28 and TRBJ1-5, the full variable domain reads DVKVTQSSRYLVKRTGEKVFLECVQDMDHENMFWYRQDPGLGLRLIYFSYDVKMKEKGDIPEGYSVSREKKERFSLILESASTNQTSMYLCASSLYRGRGSNQPQHFGDGTRLSIL.

J is TRBJ2-2 and V is TRBV6-4; D is undetermined. V lost 6 bases and J lost 4, with 15 bases in between. This CDR3 is 15 amino acids long. Germline V lookup: CDR1 MRHNA, CDR2 SNTAGT. DNA for the CDR3: TGTGCCAGCAGACTCCCCCCCGGGTTCACCGGGGAGCTGTTTTTT. This encodes CASRLPPGFTGELFF.

V is TRBV10-3 and J is TRBJ2-7, with a possible D match to TRBD2 (6 bases). Germline values: CDR1 ENHRY, CDR2 SYGVKD. CDR3 length: 14 residues. V was shortened by 4 bases and J by 6 bases, with 16 bases between the two germline ends. This CDR3 is CAISVGTLGGEQYF. The CDR3 region has the DNA TGTGCCATCAGTGTGGGGACTCTGGGAGGCGAGCAGTACTTC.

The gene calls are TRBV19 and TRBJ2-6; D might be TRBD1 (8 bases). Trimming shortened V by 4 bases and J by 2 bases, and 15 bases separated the two germline ends. CDR1 and CDR2 from the germline V gene are LNHDA and SQIVND (reference sequence). The CDR3 sequence is 17 residues long. CDR3 nucleotide sequence: TGTGCCAGTAGTACCCGGACAGGGAGGGCTGGGGCCAACGTCCTGACTTTC. Its translation is CASSTRTGRAGANVLTF.

The chain carries TRBV5-4 and TRBJ2-7, with TRBD1 identical over 8 bases. CDR3 length: 14 amino acids. J lost 4 bases, V lost 2 bases, and 5 bases had no gene match. Germline CDR1 and CDR2: SGHNT and YYREEE (reference sequence). CDR3 sequence reads: CASSFDRGSYEQYF. The CDR3 DNA follows: TGTGCCAGCAGCTTCGACAGGGGTTCGTACGAGCAGTACTTC.

Only a few counts were recorded for this clone. The chain uses TRBV14 and TRBJ1-1; no firm D call. This CDR3 comprises 14 residues. V was trimmed by 4 bases and J by 5 bases, leaving 14 bases between them. CDR1 is SGHDN, CDR2 FVKESK, per germline. The CDR3 here is CASSLRRRGTEAFF. In DNA form, the CDR3 reads TGTGCCAGCAGCCTACGCCGGCGGGGTACTGAAGCTTTCTTT. Drawing the rest from reference TRBV14 and TRBJ1-1, the complete variable domain is EAGVTQFPSHSVIEKGQTVTLRCDPISGHDNLYWYRRVMGKEIKFLLHFVKESKQDESGMPNNRFLAERTGGTYSTLKVQPAELEDSGVYFCASSLRRRGTEAFFGQGTRLTVV.

The V and J genes are TRBV29-1 and TRBJ2-1, with 11 nucleotides matching TRBD2. This CDR3 spans 13 amino acids. CDR1 and CDR2 (germline): SQVTM, ANQGSEA. V was clipped by 7 bases and J by 6 bases; unmatched bases: 5. CDR3 in DNA: TGCAGCGCCACTAGCGGGAGTAGCAATGAGCAGTTCTTC. Translated: CSATSGSSNEQFF.

This clone was observed a single time. The chain joins TRBV15 to TRBJ2-5; 10 bases are shared with TRBD2. Germline-derived CDR1 and CDR2 are LNHNV and YYDKDF (reference sequence). The CDR3 has 16 amino acids. The V and J ends lost 0 bases and 2 bases, in that order; junction bases with no gene match: 3. For the CDR3, the DNA is TGTGCCACCAGCAGAGACCCTAGCGGGAGACAAGAGACCCAGTACTTC. Protein sequence: CATSRDPSGRQETQYF.

The J gene is TRBJ2-5, the V gene TRBV7-2, with TRBD2 matching 10 bases. CDR1 and CDR2 (germline): SGHTA, FQGNSA. Germline trimming cut 0 bases from V and 4 bases from J; bases unmatched to any gene: 5. The CDR3 has 16 amino acids. This CDR3 is CASSLALAGVSETQYF. The CDR3, as DNA: TGTGCCAGCAGCTTAGCGCTAGCGGGAGTGTCAGAGACCCAGTACTTC.

The chain uses TRBV5-1 and TRBJ2-7; maybe TRBD1 (6 bases). Trimming pared 4 bases from V and 4 bases from J, leaving 15 bases between. Germline lookup yields CDR1 SGHRS and CDR2 YFSETQ. The CDR3 sequence is 14 residues long. Here the CDR3 DNA reads TGCGCCAGCAGCATAGAGGGGGACCTGTACGAGCAGTACTTC. This translates into CASSIEGDLYEQYF.

The chain has TRBV4-1 and TRBJ1-2; D unclear. Germline lookup yields CDR1 MGHRA and CDR2 YSYEKL. The CDR3 is 16 amino acids. V lost 0 bases, J lost 6 bases, and 17 bases lay in between. CDR3 bases: TGCGCCAGCAGCCAAGATCTGGGCAGATGGAACCATGGCTACACCTTC. The encoded protein is CASSQDLGRWNHGYTF.

The J gene is TRBJ2-5, the V gene TRBV5-4, with a weak D call TRBD2 (6 bases). The V and J ends lost 3 bases and 7 bases respectively, with 10 bases between them. CDR1 is SGHNT and CDR2 is YYREEE in the germline V gene (reference sequence). CDR3 length: 12 residues. In nucleotides, the CDR3 is TGTGCCAGCAGCTCACCCGGGGGGACCCAGTACTTC. This codes for CASSSPGGTQYF. Looking up the rest from reference TRBV5-4 and TRBJ2-5 gives the full variable domain: ETGVTQSPTHLIKTRGQQVTLRCSSQSGHNTVSWYQQALGQGPQFIFQYYREEENGRGNFPPRFSGLQFPNYSSELNVNALELDDSALYLCASSSPGGTQYFGPGTRLLVL.